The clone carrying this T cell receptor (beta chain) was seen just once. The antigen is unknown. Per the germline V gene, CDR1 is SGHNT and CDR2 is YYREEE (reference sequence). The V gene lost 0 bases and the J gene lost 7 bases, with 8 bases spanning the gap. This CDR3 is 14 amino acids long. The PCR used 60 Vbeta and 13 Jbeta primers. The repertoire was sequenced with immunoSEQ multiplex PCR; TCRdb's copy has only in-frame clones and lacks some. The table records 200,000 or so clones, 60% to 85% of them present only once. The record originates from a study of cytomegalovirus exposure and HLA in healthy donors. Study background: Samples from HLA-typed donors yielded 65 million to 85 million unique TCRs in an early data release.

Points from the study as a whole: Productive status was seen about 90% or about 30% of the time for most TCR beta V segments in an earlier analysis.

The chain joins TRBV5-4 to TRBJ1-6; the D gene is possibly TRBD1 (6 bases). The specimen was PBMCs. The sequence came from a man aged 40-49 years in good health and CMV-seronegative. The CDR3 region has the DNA TGTGCCAGCAGCTTGGGACAGGCAAATTCACCCCTCCACTTT. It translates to CASSLGQANSPLHF.